This T cell receptor beta chain was profiled in a study of immune evolution from preneoplasia to lung adenocarcinoma. Two lung cancer pathologists independently confirmed each histologic diagnosis. Nucleic acids came from premalignant or tumor cells enriched by macro-dissection. Germline loops: CDR1 SGHNT, CDR2 YYREEE (reference sequence). The CDR3 is 16 amino acids. After removal of 0 bases from V and 4 bases from J, the junction contained 7 bases not matched to a gene. Of note for this clone: The antigen remains unidentified.

Broader study findings: Top clone frequencies peaked in normal lung, apparently declining through invasive adenocarcinoma. KRAS-mutant nodules had the highest T cell clonality.

TCRdb's copy holds only in-frame clones and misses some; the assay was immunoSEQ multiplex PCR. The sample shows 30,000 to 45,000 clones, roughly 68% of them seen only once. The chain is built from TRBV5-4 and TRBJ2-1; 7 nucleotides align to TRBD2. This TCR was sampled from a person in their sixties with lung adenocarcinoma. The specimen sequenced was FFPE invasive lung adenocarcinoma tissue. CDR3 residues: CASSLAGLAAYNEQFF. The DNA for the CDR3 is TGTGCCAGCAGCTTGGCGGGGCTAGCGGCTTACAATGAGCAGTTCTTC.